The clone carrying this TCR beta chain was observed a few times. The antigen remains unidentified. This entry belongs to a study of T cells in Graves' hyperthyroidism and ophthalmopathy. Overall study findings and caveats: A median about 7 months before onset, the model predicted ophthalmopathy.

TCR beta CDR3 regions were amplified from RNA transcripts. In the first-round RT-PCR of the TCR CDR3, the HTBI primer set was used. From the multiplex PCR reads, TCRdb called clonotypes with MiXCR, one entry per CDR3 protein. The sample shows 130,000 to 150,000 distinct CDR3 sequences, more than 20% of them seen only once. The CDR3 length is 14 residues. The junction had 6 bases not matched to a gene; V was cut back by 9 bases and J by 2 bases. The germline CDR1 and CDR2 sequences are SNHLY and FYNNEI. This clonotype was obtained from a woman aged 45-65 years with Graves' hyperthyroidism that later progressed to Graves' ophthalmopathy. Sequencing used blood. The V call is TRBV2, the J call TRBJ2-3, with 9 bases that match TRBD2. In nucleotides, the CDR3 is TGTGCCAGAAAAAGACTAGCGGACACAGATACGCAGTATTTT. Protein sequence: CARKRLADTDTQYF.